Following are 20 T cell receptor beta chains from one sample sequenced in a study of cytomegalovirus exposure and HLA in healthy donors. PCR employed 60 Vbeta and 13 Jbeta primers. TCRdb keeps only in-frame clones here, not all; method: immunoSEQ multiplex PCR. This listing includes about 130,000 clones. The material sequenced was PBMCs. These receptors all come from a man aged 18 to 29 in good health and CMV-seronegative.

CDR3 sequence reads: CASSAATGDYGYTF. CDR3 coding DNA: TGCGCCAGCAGCGCAGCTACAGGGGACTATGGCTACACCTTC. The J gene is TRBJ1-2, the V gene TRBV5-1, with 7 nucleotides matching TRBD1. In germline, CDR1 is SGHRS, CDR2 YFSETQ. CDR3 size: 14 residues. J lost 3 bases, V lost 4 bases, and 6 bases had no gene match.

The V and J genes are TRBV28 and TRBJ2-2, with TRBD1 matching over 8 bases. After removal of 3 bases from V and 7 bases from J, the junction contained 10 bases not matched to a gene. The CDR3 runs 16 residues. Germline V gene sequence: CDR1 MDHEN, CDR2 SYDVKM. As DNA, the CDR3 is TGTGCCAGCAGTTTGATGGGACAGGTTGCCATCGGGGAGCTGTTTTTT. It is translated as CASSLMGQVAIGELFF.

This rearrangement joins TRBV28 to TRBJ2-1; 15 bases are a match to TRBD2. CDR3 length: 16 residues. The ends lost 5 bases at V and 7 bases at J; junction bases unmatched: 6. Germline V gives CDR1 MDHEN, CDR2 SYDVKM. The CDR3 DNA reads TGTGCCAGCAGTCTCGCAGGACTAGCGGGGGGGAATGAGCAGTTCTTC. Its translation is CASSLAGLAGGNEQFF. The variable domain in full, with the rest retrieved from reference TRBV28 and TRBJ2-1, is DVKVTQSSRYLVKRTGEKVFLECVQDMDHENMFWYRQDPGLGLRLIYFSYDVKMKEKGDIPEGYSVSREKKERFSLILESASTNQTSMYLCASSLAGLAGGNEQFFGPGTRLTVL.

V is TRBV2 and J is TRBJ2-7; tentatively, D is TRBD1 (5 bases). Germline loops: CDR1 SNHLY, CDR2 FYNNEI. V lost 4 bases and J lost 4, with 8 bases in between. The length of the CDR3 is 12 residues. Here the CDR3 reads CASSVNRYEQYF. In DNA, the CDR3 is TGTGCCAGCAGTGTGAACAGGTACGAGCAGTACTTC. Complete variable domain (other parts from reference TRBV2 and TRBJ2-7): EPEVTQTPSHQVTQMGQEVILRCVPISNHLYFYWYRQILGQKVEFLVSFYNNEISEKSEIFDDQFSVERPDGSNFTLKIRSTKLEDSAMYFCASSVNRYEQYFGPGTRLTVT.

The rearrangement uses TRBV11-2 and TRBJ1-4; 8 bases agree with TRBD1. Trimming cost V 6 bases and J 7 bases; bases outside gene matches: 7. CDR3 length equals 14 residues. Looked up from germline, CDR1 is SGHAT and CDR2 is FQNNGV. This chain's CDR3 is CASRRTGGGEKLFF. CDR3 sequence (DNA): TGTGCCAGCAGACGCACAGGGGGTGGTGAAAAACTGTTTTTT. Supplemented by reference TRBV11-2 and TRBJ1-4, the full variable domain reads EAGVAQSPRYKIIEKRQSVAFWCNPISGHATLYWYQQILGQGPKLLIQFQNNGVVDDSQLPKDRFSAERLKGVDSTLKIQPAKLEDSAVYLCASRRTGGGEKLFFGSGTQLSVL.

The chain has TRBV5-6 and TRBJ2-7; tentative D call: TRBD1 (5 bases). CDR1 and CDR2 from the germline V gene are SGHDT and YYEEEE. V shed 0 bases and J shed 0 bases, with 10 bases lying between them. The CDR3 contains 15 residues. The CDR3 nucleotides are TGTGCCAGCAGCTTGGGGGGCCTAAGCTCCTACGAGCAGTACTTC. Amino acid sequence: CASSLGGLSSYEQYF.

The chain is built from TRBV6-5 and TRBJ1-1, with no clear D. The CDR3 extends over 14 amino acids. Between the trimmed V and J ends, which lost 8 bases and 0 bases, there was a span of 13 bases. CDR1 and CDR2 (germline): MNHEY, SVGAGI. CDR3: CASFLDSLNTEAFF. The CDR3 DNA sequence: TGTGCCAGCTTCCTCGACTCCTTGAACACTGAAGCTTTCTTT.

CDR3 nucleotide sequence: TGTGCCAGCAGCCAGAGGGGACTAGCGGAAAACATTCAGTACTTC. Amino acid sequence: CASSQRGLAENIQYF. The V and J genes are TRBV4-2 and TRBJ2-4, with 11 bases aligning to TRBD2. CDR3 length: 15 amino acids. Trimming removed 3 bases from V and 5 bases from J; junction bases left unmatched: 3. Germline V gives CDR1 LGHNA, CDR2 YNFKEQ.

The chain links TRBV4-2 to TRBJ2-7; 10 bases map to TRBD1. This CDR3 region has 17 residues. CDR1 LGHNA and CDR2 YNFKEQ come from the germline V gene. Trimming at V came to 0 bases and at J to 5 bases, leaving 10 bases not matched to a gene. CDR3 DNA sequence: TGTGCCAGCAGCCAAGATCTGGGGGGGACAGGGGAAGACGAGCAGTACTTC. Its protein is CASSQDLGGTGEDEQYF.

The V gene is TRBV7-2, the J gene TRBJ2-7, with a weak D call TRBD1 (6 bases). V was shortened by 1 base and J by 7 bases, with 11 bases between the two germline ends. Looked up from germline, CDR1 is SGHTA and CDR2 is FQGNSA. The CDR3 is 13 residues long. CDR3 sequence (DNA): TGTGCCAGCAGCTTAGTTTCAGGGGTGGAGCAGTACTTC. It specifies CASSLVSGVEQYF.

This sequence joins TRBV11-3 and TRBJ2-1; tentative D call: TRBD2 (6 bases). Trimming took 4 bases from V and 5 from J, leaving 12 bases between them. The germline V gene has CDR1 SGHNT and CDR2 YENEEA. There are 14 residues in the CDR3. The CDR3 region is CASSSGGRNNEQFF. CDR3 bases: TGTGCCAGCAGCTCCGGAGGGCGGAACAATGAGCAGTTCTTC. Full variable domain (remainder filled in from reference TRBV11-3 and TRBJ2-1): EAGVVQSPRYKIIEKKQPVAFWCNPISGHNTLYWYLQNLGQGPELLIRYENEEAVDDSQLPKDRFSAERLKGVDSTLKIQPAELGDSAVYLCASSSGGRNNEQFFGPGTRLTVL.

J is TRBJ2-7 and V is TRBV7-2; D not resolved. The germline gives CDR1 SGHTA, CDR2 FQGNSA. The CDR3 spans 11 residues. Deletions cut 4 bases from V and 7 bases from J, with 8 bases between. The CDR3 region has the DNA TGTGCCAGCAGCTCTTTTATAGAGCAGTACTTC. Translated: CASSSFIEQYF.

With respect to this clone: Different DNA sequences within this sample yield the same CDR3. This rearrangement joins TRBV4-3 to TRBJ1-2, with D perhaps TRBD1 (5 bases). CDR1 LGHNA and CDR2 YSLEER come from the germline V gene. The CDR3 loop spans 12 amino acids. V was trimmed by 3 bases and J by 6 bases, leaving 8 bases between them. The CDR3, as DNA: TGCGCCAGCAGCCACGGAGGGGATGGCTACACCTTC. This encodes CASSHGGDGYTF.

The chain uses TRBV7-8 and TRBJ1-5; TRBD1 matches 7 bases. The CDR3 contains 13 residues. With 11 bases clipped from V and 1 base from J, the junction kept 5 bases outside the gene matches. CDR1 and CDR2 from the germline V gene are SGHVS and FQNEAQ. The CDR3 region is CAGQDGSNQPQHF. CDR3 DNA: TGTGCCGGACAGGACGGCAGCAATCAGCCCCAGCATTTT.

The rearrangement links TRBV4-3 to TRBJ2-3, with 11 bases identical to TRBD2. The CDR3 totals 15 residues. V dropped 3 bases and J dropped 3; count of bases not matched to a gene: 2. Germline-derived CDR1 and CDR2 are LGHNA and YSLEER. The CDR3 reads CASSHTSGSTDTQYF. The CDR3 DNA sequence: TGCGCCAGCAGCCACACTAGCGGGAGTACAGATACGCAGTATTTT.

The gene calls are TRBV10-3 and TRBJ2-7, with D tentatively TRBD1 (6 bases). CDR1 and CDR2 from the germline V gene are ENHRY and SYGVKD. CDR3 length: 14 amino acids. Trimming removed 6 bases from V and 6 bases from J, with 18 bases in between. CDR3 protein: CAISEGQGKFEQYF. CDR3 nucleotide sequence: TGTGCCATCAGCGAGGGGCAGGGGAAGTTCGAGCAGTACTTC.

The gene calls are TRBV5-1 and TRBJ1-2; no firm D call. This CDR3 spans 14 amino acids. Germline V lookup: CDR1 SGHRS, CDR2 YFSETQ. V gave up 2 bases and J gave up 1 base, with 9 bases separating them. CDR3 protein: CASSLAGFNYGYTF. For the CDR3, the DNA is TGCGCCAGCAGCTTAGCGGGGTTTAACTATGGCTACACCTTC. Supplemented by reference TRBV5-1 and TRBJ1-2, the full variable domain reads KAGVTQTPRYLIKTRGQQVTLSCSPISGHRSVSWYQQTPGQGLQFLFEYFSETQRNKGNFPGRFSGRQFSNSRSEMNVSTLELGDSALYLCASSLAGFNYGYTFGSGTRLTVV.

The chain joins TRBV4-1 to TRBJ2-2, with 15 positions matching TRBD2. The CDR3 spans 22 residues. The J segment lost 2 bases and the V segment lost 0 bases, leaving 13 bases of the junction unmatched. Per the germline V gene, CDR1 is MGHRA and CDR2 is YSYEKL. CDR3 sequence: CASSQDWRDEGLAGGNTGELFF. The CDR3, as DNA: TGCGCCAGCAGCCAAGATTGGAGGGACGAGGGACTAGCGGGGGGAAACACCGGGGAGCTGTTTTTT.

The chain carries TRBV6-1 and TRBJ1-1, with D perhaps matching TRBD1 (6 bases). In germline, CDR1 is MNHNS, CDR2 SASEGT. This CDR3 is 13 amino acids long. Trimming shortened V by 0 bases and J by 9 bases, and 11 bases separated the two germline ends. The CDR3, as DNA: TGTGCCAGCAGTGAAGCGAGACAGGCAAAAGCTTTCTTT. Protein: CASSEARQAKAFF.

CDR3 loop: CAWGTGRTDTQYF. CDR3 DNA sequence: TGTGCCTGGGGCACAGGGCGCACAGATACGCAGTATTTT. J is TRBJ2-3 and V is TRBV30; possibly TRBD1 for D (6 bases). Trimming shortened V by 5 bases and J by 1 base, and 10 bases separated the two germline ends. The CDR3 is 13 amino acids. CDR1 is GTSNPN and CDR2 is SVGIG in the germline V gene (reference sequence).